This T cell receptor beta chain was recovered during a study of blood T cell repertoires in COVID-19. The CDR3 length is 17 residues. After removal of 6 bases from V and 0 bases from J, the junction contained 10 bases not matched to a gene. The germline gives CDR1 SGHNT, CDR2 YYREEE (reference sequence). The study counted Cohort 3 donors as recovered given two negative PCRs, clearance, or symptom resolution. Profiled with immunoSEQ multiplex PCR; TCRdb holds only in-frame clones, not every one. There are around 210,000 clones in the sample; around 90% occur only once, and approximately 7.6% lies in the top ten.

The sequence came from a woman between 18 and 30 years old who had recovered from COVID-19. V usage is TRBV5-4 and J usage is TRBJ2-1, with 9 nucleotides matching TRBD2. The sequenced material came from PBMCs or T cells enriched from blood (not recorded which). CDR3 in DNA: TGTGCCAGCAACCCGAACAGCGGGGGGTACTCCTACAATGAGCAGTTCTTC. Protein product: CASNPNSGGYSYNEQFF.